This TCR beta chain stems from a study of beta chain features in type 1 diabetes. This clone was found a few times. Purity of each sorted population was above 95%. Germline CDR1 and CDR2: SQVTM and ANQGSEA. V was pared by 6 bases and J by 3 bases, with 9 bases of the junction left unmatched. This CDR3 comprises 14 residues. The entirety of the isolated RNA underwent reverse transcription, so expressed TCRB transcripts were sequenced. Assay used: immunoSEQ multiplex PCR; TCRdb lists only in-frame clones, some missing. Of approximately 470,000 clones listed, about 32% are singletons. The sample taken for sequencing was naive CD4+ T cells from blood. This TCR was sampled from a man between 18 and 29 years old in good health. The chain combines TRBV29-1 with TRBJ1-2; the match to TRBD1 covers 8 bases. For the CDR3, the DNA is TGCAGCGTGGACAGGGCCCCGGGTGACTATGGCTACACCTTC. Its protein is CSVDRAPGDYGYTF.